This is a list of T cell receptor beta chains from one sample in a study of T cells expressing NK-cell markers. Each CDR3 protein gets one entry in TCRdb, which reprocessed the 5' RACE reads and gives no DNA. In all, the sample yields 500,000 to 600,000 distinct CDR3 sequences. Material: blood T cells: a sorted CD56 or NKG2C T cell subset, CD4+ or CD8+ T cells, or bulk PBMC T cells (not recorded which). The receptors originated from a man younger than 35 in good health. Both conserved end residues are part of each CDR3. Each record gives: CDR3 protein, V gene, J gene.

cdr3_aa: CASRVPRVCYGYTF
v_call: TRBV6-8
j_call: TRBJ1-2

cdr3_aa: CASSPGTDFSGNTIYF
v_call: TRBV18
j_call: TRBJ1-3

cdr3_aa: CASSVRSDSNTGELFF
v_call: TRBV9
j_call: TRBJ2-2

cdr3_aa: CATSGPGLAGPYEQYF
v_call: TRBV15
j_call: TRBJ2-7

cdr3_aa: CASSQEGLDRNQPQHF
v_call: TRBV4-2
j_call: TRBJ1-5

cdr3_aa: CASSSMGPGTNQPQHF
v_call: TRBV7-8
j_call: TRBJ1-5

cdr3_aa: CASNLDPAGTGELFF
v_call: TRBV5-1
j_call: TRBJ2-2

cdr3_aa: CASSPRRISTDTQYF
v_call: TRBV7-9
j_call: TRBJ2-3

cdr3_aa: CASSLGRSYGYTF
v_call: TRBV27
j_call: TRBJ1-2

cdr3_aa: CASTSRGAGETQYF
v_call: TRBV28
j_call: TRBJ2-5

cdr3_aa: CSVWVSNTEAFF
v_call: TRBV29-1
j_call: TRBJ1-1

cdr3_aa: CASSIRTGYTGELFF
v_call: TRBV3-1
j_call: TRBJ2-2

cdr3_aa: CATLARDTDTQYF
v_call: TRBV10-3
j_call: TRBJ2-3

cdr3_aa: CASSYPLADVLETQYF
v_call: TRBV6-2/TRBV6-3
j_call: TRBJ2-5

cdr3_aa: CASSQVLQGGYNEQFF
v_call: TRBV4-3
j_call: TRBJ2-1

cdr3_aa: CAASGQGGETQYF
v_call: TRBV2
j_call: TRBJ2-5

cdr3_aa: CASSPLSGSEGSPLHF
v_call: TRBV6-2/TRBV6-3
j_call: TRBJ1-6

cdr3_aa: CASSDVRAGSSYEQYF
v_call: TRBV2
j_call: TRBJ2-7

cdr3_aa: CASSQAQGWLFYTF
v_call: TRBV3-1
j_call: TRBJ1-2

cdr3_aa: CASSLMMAGGPPYNEQFF
v_call: TRBV12-3/TRBV12-4
j_call: TRBJ2-1

cdr3_aa: CAWSVRQGGGYTF
v_call: TRBV30
j_call: TRBJ1-2

cdr3_aa: CATSDVVAVNTGELFF
v_call: TRBV24-1
j_call: TRBJ2-2

cdr3_aa: CASNAPAGLLYEQYF
v_call: TRBV6-2/TRBV6-3
j_call: TRBJ2-7

cdr3_aa: CASRGAGEKRDTQYF
v_call: TRBV4-1
j_call: TRBJ2-3

cdr3_aa: CASSLGSYGDSPLHF
v_call: TRBV5-1
j_call: TRBJ1-6

cdr3_aa: CASWAGGNSPLHF
v_call: TRBV6-1
j_call: TRBJ1-6

cdr3_aa: CASSLDGPGGTGELFF
v_call: TRBV5-1
j_call: TRBJ2-2

cdr3_aa: CASAVSNTEAFF
v_call: TRBV12-3/TRBV12-4
j_call: TRBJ1-1

cdr3_aa: CASSPLERTGELFF
v_call: TRBV18
j_call: TRBJ2-2

cdr3_aa: CASSLPGKDEQYF
v_call: TRBV12-3/TRBV12-4
j_call: TRBJ2-7

cdr3_aa: CAWSVWAAGGELFF
v_call: TRBV30
j_call: TRBJ2-2

cdr3_aa: CASSLVVSPLHF
v_call: TRBV7-8
j_call: TRBJ1-6

cdr3_aa: CASSQGLTGVNTDTQYF
v_call: TRBV4-1
j_call: TRBJ2-3